This is a list of T cell receptor beta chains from one sample in a study of OX40 agonist ivuxolimab in advanced cancers. Assay used: immunoSEQ multiplex PCR; TCRdb lists only in-frame clones, some missing. Of roughly 68,000 clones in the sample, 86% were seen once. Sequenced material: CD4+ or CD8+ T cells sorted from blood, taken in a trial of the OX40 agonist ivuxolimab. These receptors were obtained from an adult with an advanced solid tumor such as melanoma, head and neck, liver or kidney cancer. CDR3s include the opening cysteine and the closing phenylalanine or tryptophan. The order of the fields is clone size, J gene, D gene, V gene, CDR3 protein, CDR3 DNA. The D gene is left open where the match is weak. Clone size appears in some rows only: once, few, many, or a class for an expanded clone.

-,TRBJ1-1,-,TRBV6-1,CASNLEGGRQGEAFF,TGTGCCAGCAATCTAGAGGGGGGGCGGCAGGGTGAAGCTTTCTTT
-,TRBJ2-1,TRBD2,TRBV12-5,CASGPSAGGLVF,TGTGCTAGTGGTCCTTCAGCGGGGGGTCTGGTCTTC
-,TRBJ1-2,-,TRBV6-1,CASSQSNYGYTF,TGTGCCAGCAGCCAAAGTAACTATGGCTACACCTTC
-,TRBJ2-7,-,TRBV7-9,CASSLTYEQYF,TGTGCCAGCAGCCTAACCTACGAGCAGTACTTC
-,TRBJ1-6,-,TRBV28,CASSPPGSPLHF,TGTGCCAGCAGCCCGCCGGGGTCACCCCTCCACTTT
-,TRBJ2-3,-,TRBV7-2,CASSLVQTDTQYF,TGTGCCAGCAGCTTAGTACAGACAGATACGCAGTATTTT
-,TRBJ1-2,TRBD1,TRBV18,CASSSGQGGGYTF,TGTGCCAGCTCTAGTGGACAGGGCGGTGGCTACACCTTC
-,TRBJ2-2,TRBD1,TRBV18,CASSPGTGARGELFF,TGTGCCAGCTCACCAGGGACAGGGGCTCGCGGGGAGCTGTTTTTT
-,TRBJ1-6,-,TRBV9,CASSPMEGESPLHF,TGTGCCAGCAGCCCGATGGAGGGGGAATCACCCCTCCACTTT
-,TRBJ2-7,-,TRBV21-1,CASSKVEQYF,TGTGCCAGCAGCAAGGTCGAGCAGTACTTC
-,TRBJ1-4,TRBD1,TRBV28,CASRTPGTGLAKLFF,TGTGCCAGCAGAACCCCCGGGACAGGGTTGGCAAAACTGTTTTTT
-,TRBJ1-2,TRBD1,TRBV7-2,CASSSDRDRGYTF,TGTGCCAGCAGCTCGGACAGGGATCGTGGCTACACCTTC
-,TRBJ2-1,TRBD2,TRBV27,CASSLLAGDIGQFF,TGTGCCAGCAGTTTACTAGCGGGGGACATAGGGCAGTTCTTC
-,TRBJ2-1,-,TRBV11-3,CASSLGAWDRSDEQFF,TGTGCCAGCAGCTTAGGAGCTTGGGATCGGAGCGATGAGCAGTTCTTC
-,TRBJ1-4,TRBD1,TRBV25-1,CASSAAPGQGTQKLFF,TGTGCCAGCAGTGCTGCCCCGGGACAGGGCACACAAAAACTGTTTTTT
once,TRBJ2-7,-,TRBV10-2,CASSDPLLGRTGTYEQYF,TGCGCCAGCAGTGACCCCCTCCTTGGCCGGACTGGGACCTACGAGCAGTACTTC
few,TRBJ1-2,-,TRBV11-2,CASSPTTGGGYGYTF,TGTGCCAGCAGCCCCACGACAGGAGGGGGCTATGGCTACACCTTC
-,TRBJ1-1,-,TRBV29-1,CSVSQGNTEAFF,TGCAGCGTTTCACAGGGGAACACTGAAGCTTTCTTT
-,TRBJ2-2,-,TRBV5-4,CASSLLGGNTGELFF,TGTGCCAGCAGCTTGTTGGGGGGGAACACCGGGGAGCTGTTTTTT
-,TRBJ1-1,-,TRBV6-1,CASSPRLGRGPEAFF,TGTGCCAGCAGTCCCCGACTTGGTAGAGGGCCTGAAGCTTTCTTT
-,TRBJ2-7,-,TRBV2,CASSPDSDHYEQYF,TGTGCCAGCAGCCCGGACAGTGATCACTACGAGCAGTACTTC
-,TRBJ1-1,-,TRBV9,CASSRVATEAFF,TGTGCCAGCAGCAGGGTGGCCACTGAAGCTTTCTTT
few,TRBJ1-5,-,TRBV27,CASARGRGNQPQHF,TGTGCCAGCGCCCGGGGGAGGGGGAATCAGCCCCAGCATTTT
once,TRBJ2-7,TRBD2,TRBV28,CASTRPGLGSYEQYF,TGTGCCAGCACCCGGCCGGGACTAGGGTCCTACGAGCAGTACTTC
-,TRBJ2-4,-,TRBV2,CVTFSGGIQYF,TGTGTCACCTTCTCCGGCGGCATTCAGTACTTC
-,TRBJ2-2,-,TRBV9,CASSVGGTGELFF,TGTGCCAGCAGCGTAGGAGGCACCGGGGAGCTGTTTTTT
-,TRBJ2-5,-,TRBV4-2,CASSHDIETQYF,TGTGCCAGCAGCCATGATATAGAGACCCAGTACTTC
-,TRBJ2-5,-,TRBV7-2,CASSFWRAQETQYF,TGTGCCAGCAGCTTCTGGAGAGCCCAAGAGACCCAGTACTTC
few,TRBJ2-2,-,TRBV10-3,CAISSRGTQQGGELFF,TGTGCCATCAGTTCCCGGGGGACCCAGCAGGGCGGGGAGCTGTTTTTT
-,TRBJ2-3,-,TRBV10-3,CAISDAGPDTQYF,TGTGCCATCAGTGATGCAGGGCCAGATACGCAGTATTTT
-,TRBJ1-2,-,TRBV5-5,CASSRTGLLTYGYTF,TGTGCCAGCAGCCGCACAGGGTTACTTACCTATGGCTACACCTTC
-,TRBJ1-1,TRBD1,TRBV6-6,CASMRTGGNTEAFF,TGTGCCAGCATGAGGACAGGGGGCAACACTGAAGCTTTCTTT
-,TRBJ2-2,-,TRBV4-3,CASSQDMGWTRAGELFF,TGCGCCAGCAGCCAAGATATGGGGTGGACTCGGGCCGGGGAGCTGTTTTTT
-,TRBJ2-3,-,TRBV5-1,CASSFRDSTDTQYF,TGCGCCAGCAGCTTCCGGGACAGCACAGATACGCAGTATTTT
-,TRBJ2-4,-,TRBV9,CASSVDSENIQYF,TGTGCCAGCAGCGTAGACTCGGAGAACATTCAGTACTTC
-,TRBJ1-4,-,TRBV6-1,CASSEARSAEKLFF,TGTGCCAGCAGTGAAGCCAGGAGTGCTGAAAAACTGTTTTTT
-,TRBJ1-3,-,TRBV6-1,CASSSGGYGNTIYF,TGTGCCAGCAGTTCCGGGGGATACGGAAACACCATATATTTT
-,TRBJ1-1,-,TRBV4-3,CASSRIMNTEAFF,TGCGCCAGCAGCCGAATTATGAACACTGAAGCTTTCTTT
-,TRBJ2-5,-,TRBV2,CASSRDRRETQYF,TGTGCCAGCAGCCGGGACCGAAGGGAGACCCAGTACTTC
-,TRBJ1-5,-,TRBV18,CASSGQINQPQHF,TGTGCCAGCTCTGGACAGATAAATCAGCCCCAGCATTTT
-,TRBJ1-5,TRBD1,TRBV10-3,CAISELGQGQQPQHF,TGTGCCATCAGTGAGTTGGGACAGGGGCAACAGCCCCAGCATTTT
once,TRBJ2-7,-,TRBV5-6,CASSSRREFTYEQYF,TGTGCCAGCAGCTCTAGACGGGAATTTACCTACGAGCAGTACTTC
once,TRBJ2-3,TRBD1,TRBV2,CASSGLRDRGPDTQYF,TGTGCCAGCAGTGGGTTGCGGGACAGGGGTCCAGATACGCAGTATTTT
-,TRBJ1-1,-,TRBV18,CASSQQGREAAFF,TGTGCCAGCTCACAACAGGGAAGGGAGGCGGCTTTCTTT
-,TRBJ1-2,-,TRBV14,CASSPDRYGYTF,TGTGCCAGCAGCCCGGACAGATATGGCTACACCTTC
-,TRBJ1-1,TRBD1,TRBV11-2,CASSLLRQGDTEAFF,TGTGCCAGCAGCTTATTGCGACAGGGAGACACTGAAGCTTTCTTT
-,TRBJ2-7,-,TRBV7-7,CASSLDSSNEQYF,TGTGCCAGCAGCCTCGACAGTTCCAACGAGCAGTACTTC